This T cell receptor (beta chain) emerged from a study of breast tumors, draining lymph nodes, adjacent tissues. Whole-study results and caveats: Compared with lymph nodes, tumors were less diverse; compared with nontumor tissue, more. The data were judged consistent with most tumor T cells coming from lymph node and expanding in tumor.

Each CDR3 protein gets one entry after TCRdb re-called the multiplex PCR reads with MiXCR. Of roughly 130,000 distinct CDR3 sequences in the sample, just under 20% were seen once. With V trimmed by 3 bases and J by 6 bases, 10 bases remained unmatched. The CDR3 runs 14 residues. Germline V gene lookup returns CDR1 DFQATT and CDR2 SNEGSKA (reference sequence). The lymph nodes were axillary draining lymph nodes from breast cancer patients. This clonotype was observed a few times. Its specificity is not known. This may be a read error: a much more frequent sequence differs by one nucleotide. The V and J genes are TRBV20-1 and TRBJ2-7; 8 bases fit TRBD1. The specimen sequenced was axillary lymph node tissue. The sequence was collected from a female donor with breast cancer. Some clones in this sample may be carry-over from other donors' samples. CDR3 sequence: CSASTRGQVIEQYF. CDR3 nucleotide sequence: TGCAGTGCTAGTACGCGGGGACAGGTGATCGAGCAGTACTTC.